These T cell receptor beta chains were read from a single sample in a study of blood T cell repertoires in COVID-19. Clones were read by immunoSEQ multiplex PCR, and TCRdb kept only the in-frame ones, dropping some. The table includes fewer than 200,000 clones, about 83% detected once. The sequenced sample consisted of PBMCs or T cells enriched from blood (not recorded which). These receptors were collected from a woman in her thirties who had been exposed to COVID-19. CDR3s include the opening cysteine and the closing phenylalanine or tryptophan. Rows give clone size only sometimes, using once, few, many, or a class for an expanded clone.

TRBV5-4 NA CASSLEEDPGHYGYTF
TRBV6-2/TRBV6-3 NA CASCRDGSPSGNTIYF
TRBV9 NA CASSPPTGYKETQYF
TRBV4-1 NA CASSHLYQGADSPLHF
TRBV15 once CATSKGTGAYEQYF
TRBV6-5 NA CASRQGFGTEAFF
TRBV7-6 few CASSLEGQGASGNTIYF
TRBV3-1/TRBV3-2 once CASSQDSATGVNTEAFF
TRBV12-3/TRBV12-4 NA CASSRSAREQYF
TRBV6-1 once CASSEVATNSPLHF
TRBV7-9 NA CASRTGELEQFF
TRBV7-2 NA CASSLAGRNTGELFF
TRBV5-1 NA CASSFTGPEQYF
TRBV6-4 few CASSEGGDTGELFF
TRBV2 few CASSEDRRRDRGWGNTIYF
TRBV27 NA CASSLSGTLAGGYTF
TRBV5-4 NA CASSLAFGSTGELFF
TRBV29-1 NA CSTKGVLDRARNEQFF
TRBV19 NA CASSAWGEPNTEAFF
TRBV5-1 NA CASSFGGSGGSGQETQYF
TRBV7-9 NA CASSLGLAGGRQETQYF
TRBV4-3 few CASSPDPGQGAYYGYTF
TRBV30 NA CAWRQGMNTEAFF
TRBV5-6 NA CASSFSQGREETQYF
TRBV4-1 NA CASSQAPTGALYGYTF
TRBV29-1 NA CSSGPSDYGYTF
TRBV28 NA CASSLLQGVINEQFF
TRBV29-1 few CSVVGYNEQFF
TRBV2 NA CASRAGTGVRDGYTF
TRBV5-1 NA CASSLAVIDLDRPYEQYF
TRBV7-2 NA CASSLVRGNIQYF
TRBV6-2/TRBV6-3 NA CASSYLRDGSVTGELFF
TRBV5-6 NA CASSSTSGGLTYEQYF
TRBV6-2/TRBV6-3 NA CASSSYSNMAYNEQFF
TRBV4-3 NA CASSQEGLAENNEQFF
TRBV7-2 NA CASSLAISRPGLADTQYF
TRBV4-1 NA CASSLLSSTDTQYF
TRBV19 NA CASRPGTTADTQYF
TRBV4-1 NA CASSQEGRGGGSSYNSPLHF
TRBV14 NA CASSQDGTGTTEAFF
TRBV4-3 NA CASSQDRGQEDEQYF
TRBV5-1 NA CASSLNPSGTTKETQYF
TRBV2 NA CASSDSERTSKDTQYF
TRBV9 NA CASSVKETQYF
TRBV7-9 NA CASSLGEEKLFF
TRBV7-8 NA CASRLGQGVYEQYF
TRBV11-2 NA CASSLQGLYQPQHF